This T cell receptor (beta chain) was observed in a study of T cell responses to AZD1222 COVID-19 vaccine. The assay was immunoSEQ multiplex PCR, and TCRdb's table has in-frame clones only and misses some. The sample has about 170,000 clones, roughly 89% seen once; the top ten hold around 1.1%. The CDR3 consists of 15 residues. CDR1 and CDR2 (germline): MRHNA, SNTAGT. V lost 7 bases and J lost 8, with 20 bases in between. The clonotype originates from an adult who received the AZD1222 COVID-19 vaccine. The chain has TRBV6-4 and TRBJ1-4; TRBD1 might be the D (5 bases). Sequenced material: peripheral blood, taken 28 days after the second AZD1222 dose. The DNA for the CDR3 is TGTGCCAGCACCGAGGTCGCAGGGCCCCCGGAAAAACTGTTTTTT. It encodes CASTEVAGPPEKLFF.